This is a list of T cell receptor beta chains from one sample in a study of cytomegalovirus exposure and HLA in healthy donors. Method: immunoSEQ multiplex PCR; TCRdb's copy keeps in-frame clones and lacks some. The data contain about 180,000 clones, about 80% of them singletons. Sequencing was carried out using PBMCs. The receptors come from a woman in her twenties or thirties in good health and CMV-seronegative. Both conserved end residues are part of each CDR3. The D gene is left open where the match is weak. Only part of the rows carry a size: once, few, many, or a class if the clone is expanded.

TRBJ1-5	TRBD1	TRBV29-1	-	CSATGVGQPQHF	TGCAGCGCAACAGGGGTGGGTCAGCCCCAGCATTTT
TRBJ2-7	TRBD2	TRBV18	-	CASSYGEGEQYF	TGTGCCAGCTCCTACGGGGAGGGCGAGCAGTACTTC
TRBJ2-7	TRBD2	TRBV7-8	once	CASSFSTAGRAGEQYF	TGTGCCAGCAGCTTCAGCACAGCGGGGAGAGCGGGCGAGCAGTACTTC
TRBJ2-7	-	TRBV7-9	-	CASSLDHRNYEQYF	TGTGCCAGCAGCTTAGATCACAGGAACTACGAGCAGTACTTC
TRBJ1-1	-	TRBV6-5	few	CASSYSFSTEKAFF	TGTGCCAGCAGTTACTCTTTTTCAACAGAGAAAGCTTTCTTT
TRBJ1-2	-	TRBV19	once	CASSIDTVYGYTF	TGTGCCAGTAGTATAGATACAGTCTATGGCTACACCTTC
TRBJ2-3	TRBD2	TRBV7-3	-	CASSEGLAGGSDTQYF	TGTGCCAGCAGCGAGGGACTAGCGGGGGGTTCTGATACGCAGTATTTT
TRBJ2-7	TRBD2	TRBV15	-	CATSRDPGGGYEQYF	TGTGCCACCAGCAGAGATCCGGGGGGGGGCTACGAGCAGTACTTC
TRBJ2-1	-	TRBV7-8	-	CASTFSGYEQFF	TGTGCCAGCACCTTTAGCGGCTATGAGCAGTTCTTC
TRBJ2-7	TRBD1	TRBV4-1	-	CASSQPGTGRMRGGQLNEQYF	TGCGCCAGCAGCCAACCCGGGACAGGGAGAATGAGGGGGGGCCAGCTGAACGAGCAGTACTTC
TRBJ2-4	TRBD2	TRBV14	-	CASSQDSSGGALAKNIQYF	TGTGCCAGCAGCCAAGATTCTAGCGGGGGGGCCCTAGCCAAAAACATTCAGTACTTC
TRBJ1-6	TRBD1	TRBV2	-	CASSDRDRGLGSPLHF	TGTGCCAGCAGTGACCGGGACAGGGGGCTCGGTTCACCCCTCCACTTT
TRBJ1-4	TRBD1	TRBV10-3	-	CAISEFRPTGRDSNEKLFF	TGTGCCATCAGTGAGTTTAGGCCGACCGGCCGGGACAGCAATGAAAAACTGTTTTTT
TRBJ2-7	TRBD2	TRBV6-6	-	CASSYSGGGSPYEQYF	TGTGCCAGCAGTTACAGTGGCGGGGGGTCTCCCTACGAGCAGTACTTC